One sample yielded the 32 T cell receptor beta chains listed below, sequenced in a study of cytomegalovirus exposure and HLA in healthy donors. The PCR used 60 Vbeta and 13 Jbeta primers. The assay was immunoSEQ multiplex PCR, and TCRdb's table has in-frame clones only and misses some. The table lists about 64,000 clones, about 85% of them singletons. The sequencing input was PBMCs. These receptors were taken from a female donor in good health and CMV-seronegative.

Only one count was recorded for this clone. The chain couples TRBV7-9 to TRBJ2-2; D perhaps matches TRBD2 (6 bases). There are 16 residues in the CDR3. The V and J ends lost 1 base and 2 bases respectively, with 11 bases between them. Looked up from germline, CDR1 is SEHNR and CDR2 is FQNEAQ (reference sequence). In DNA form, the CDR3 reads TGTGCCAGCAGCTTAGGCTCGGGGACTAACACCGGGGAGCTGTTTTTT. Residues: CASSLGSGTNTGELFF.

The chain couples TRBV18 to TRBJ2-7; possible D gene TRBD1, 6 bases. CDR3 length equals 14 residues. The V end lost 0 bases, the J end lost 5 bases, and 11 bases lay between the germline ends. The germline CDR1 and CDR2 sequences are KGHSH and LQKENI. The CDR3 nucleotides are TGTGCCAGCTCACCACCGGGGGCCGCCGACGAGCAGTACTTC. Translating gives CASSPPGAADEQYF.

This chain links TRBV2 with TRBJ2-7; the D gene is possibly TRBD2 (6 bases). Germline lookup yields CDR1 SNHLY and CDR2 FYNNEI. With 4 bases removed from V and 9 bases from J, the gap between germline ends came to 16 bases. This CDR3 has 13 amino acids. CDR3 loop: CASSAEGRVWQYF. In nucleotides, the CDR3 is TGTGCCAGCAGTGCGGAGGGGCGGGTCTGGCAGTACTTC.

The rearrangement uses TRBV21-1 and TRBJ2-5; TRBD1 reflects the table's D call only, with no check against the DNA. TRBV21-1 is a pseudogene locus. The CDR3 has 16 residues. CDR3 region: CASSKCAERARKTQYF. The CDR3, as DNA: TGTGCCAGCAGCAAATGCGCAGAACGAGCCAGGAAGACCCAGTACTTC.

The chain couples TRBV4-2 to TRBJ2-3; 11 bases line up with TRBD1. CDR3 length: 17 amino acids. CDR1 and CDR2 (germline): LGHNA, YNFKEQ. With V trimmed by 1 base and J by 3 bases, 6 bases remained unmatched. The CDR3 coding sequence is TGTGCCAGCAGCCAAGGGACAGGGGGCATCTGGACAGATACGCAGTATTTT. Translation: CASSQGTGGIWTDTQYF.

This chain uses TRBV29-1 with TRBJ1-2; 8 bases fit TRBD1. Germline loops: CDR1 SQVTM, CDR2 ANQGSEA. CDR3 length: 14 amino acids. The V gene end was trimmed by 4 bases and the J gene end by 8 bases; junction bases not matched to a gene: 12. The CDR3 coding sequence is TGCAGCGTTGTTTCGGACAGGGACGTAGGGGGCTACACCTTC. It is translated as CSVVSDRDVGGYTF.

As DNA, the CDR3 is TGTGCCAGCAGTGCCATGGGGGACAGAACCTACAATGAGCAGTTCTTC. Encoded protein: CASSAMGDRTYNEQFF. This chain uses TRBV28 with TRBJ2-1; 7 nucleotides agree with TRBD1. The CDR3 spans 16 residues. CDR1 is MDHEN, CDR2 SYDVKM, per germline. The trim removed 5 bases at V and 2 bases at J, leaving 9 bases unmatched.

This chain joins TRBV19 and TRBJ2-7; 16 positions agree with TRBD2. J lost 2 bases, V lost 9 bases, and 19 bases had no gene match. In germline, CDR1 is LNHDA, CDR2 SQIVND (reference sequence). This CDR3 contains 20 residues. Written as DNA, the CDR3 is TGTGCCAGCAGCCTAGAAGGTGATCGGGGGACTAGCGGGAGGGCCTACGAGCAGTACTTC. Encoded protein: CASSLEGDRGTSGRAYEQYF.

DNA for the CDR3: TGTGCCAGCAGTTACCCCGGGACAGGTCGCGAGCAGTACTTC. Its translation: CASSYPGTGREQYF. The chain combines TRBV6-6 with TRBJ2-7; 8 positions match TRBD1. The CDR3 is made up of 14 amino acids. J gave up 6 bases and V 2 bases, and 6 bases lay outside the gene matches. In germline, CDR1 is MNHNY, CDR2 SVGAGI (reference sequence).

The genes are TRBV30 and TRBJ1-1, with TRBD1 as a possible D gene (5 bases). V lost 2 bases and J 3 bases, leaving 10 bases between the germline ends. From germline, CDR1 is GTSNPN and CDR2 SVGIG (reference sequence). The CDR3 length is 13 residues. CDR3 region: CAWSPPGYTEAFF. Written as DNA, the CDR3 is TGTGCCTGGAGTCCACCAGGGTACACTGAAGCTTTCTTT.

As for this clone: This specimen includes other DNA sequences encoding the same CDR3. V usage is TRBV19 and J usage is TRBJ2-3, with a possible D match to TRBD1 (5 bases). Germline CDR1 LNHDA, CDR2 SQIVND (reference sequence). The CDR3 length is 12 residues. The V gene lost 6 bases and the J gene lost 6 bases, with 10 bases spanning the gap. CDR3 bases: TGTGCCAGTAGACAATCAGGGGATACGCAGTATTTT. Its translation: CASRQSGDTQYF.

V is TRBV28 and J is TRBJ2-5, with 9 bases fitting TRBD1. With the DNA end fitting TRBJ2-7 better, the J assignment may be wrong. This CDR3 contains 15 residues. Germline values: CDR1 MDHEN, CDR2 SYDVKM. For the CDR3, the DNA is TGTGCCAGCAGTAGTAAGACCGGGACAGGGCGCGAGCAGTACTTC. Its translation is CASSSKTGTGREQYF.

The J gene is TRBJ1-5, the V gene TRBV5-4; 7 bases line up with TRBD1. The V and J ends lost 4 bases and 11 bases, in that order; junction bases with no gene match: 12. The CDR3 loop spans 14 amino acids. Germline loops: CDR1 SGHNT, CDR2 YYREEE (reference sequence). CDR3 protein: CASSPDRASSAQHF. The CDR3 nucleotides read TGTGCCAGCAGCCCCGACAGGGCCTCGTCGGCCCAGCATTTT. The variable domain in full, completed from reference TRBV5-4 and TRBJ1-5, reads ETGVTQSPTHLIKTRGQQVTLRCSSQSGHNTVSWYQQALGQGPQFIFQYYREEENGRGNFPPRFSGLQFPNYSSELNVNALELDDSALYLCASSPDRASSAQHFGDGTRLSIL.

V gene TRBV14 combines with J gene TRBJ2-3; 8 nucleotides agree with TRBD2. This CDR3 spans 15 amino acids. The germline V gene encodes CDR1 SGHDN and CDR2 FVKESK. V shed 4 bases and J 3 bases; nucleotides not matched to a gene: 6. CDR3 protein: CASSPPERGTDTQYF. The CDR3, as DNA: TGTGCCAGCAGCCCGCCGGAGCGGGGGACAGATACGCAGTATTTT.

This chain joins TRBV11-2 and TRBJ2-1; 7 nucleotides align to TRBD2. Germline V gene data show CDR1 as SGHAT and CDR2 as FQNNGV. With V trimmed by 5 bases and J by 0 bases, 10 bases remained unmatched. The CDR3 runs to 17 residues. The CDR3 reads CASSTNVGGGSYNEQFF. CDR3 bases: TGTGCCAGCAGCACTAACGTGGGGGGGGGCTCCTACAATGAGCAGTTCTTC. Combining the CDR3 with reference TRBV11-2 and TRBJ2-1 gives the whole variable domain EAGVAQSPRYKIIEKRQSVAFWCNPISGHATLYWYQQILGQGPKLLIQFQNNGVVDDSQLPKDRFSAERLKGVDSTLKIQPAKLEDSAVYLCASSTNVGGGSYNEQFFGPGTRLTVL.

The chain employs TRBV19 and TRBJ2-7, with D maybe TRBD2 (6 bases). Germline CDR1 is LNHDA and CDR2 is SQIVND (reference sequence). V was cut by 0 bases and J by 0 bases, with 9 bases left in between. This CDR3 spans 15 amino acids. The CDR3 DNA follows: TGTGCCAGTAGTATAGATCGGGAGACCTCCTACGAGCAGTACTTC. The encoded protein is CASSIDRETSYEQYF.

The rearrangement uses TRBV10-3 and TRBJ2-1; TRBD2 matches 8 bases. V shed 10 bases and J 0 bases; nucleotides not matched to a gene: 2. The CDR3 sequence is 13 residues long. CDR1 and CDR2 (germline): ENHRY, SYGVKD. The CDR3 coding sequence is TGTGCCACCGGGGGGGACTCCTACAATGAGCAGTTCTTC. This codes for CATGGDSYNEQFF.

This clone showed up just a few times. The rearrangement links TRBV5-1 to TRBJ1-4, with 7 bases matching TRBD1. The junction had 3 bases not matched to a gene; V was cut back by 4 bases and J by 0 bases. The germline V gene has CDR1 SGHRS and CDR2 YFSETQ. There are 15 residues in the CDR3. CDR3 sequence: CASSPGTATNEKLFF. CDR3 DNA sequence: TGCGCCAGCAGCCCCGGGACAGCAACTAATGAAAAACTGTTTTTT.

In its sample, this clone was seen once. The chain carries TRBV6-5 and TRBJ2-1, with 10 bases fitting TRBD2. Germline V gene lookup returns CDR1 MNHEY and CDR2 SVGAGI. The CDR3 spans 15 residues. Trimming at V came to 5 bases and at J to 4 bases, leaving 5 bases not matched to a gene. The CDR3, as DNA: TGTGCCAGCAGTAGGGAACTAGCGGGATACAATGAGCAGTTCTTC. Translated, it gives CASSRELAGYNEQFF.

The chain links TRBV10-3 to TRBJ2-2, with 10 bases aligning to TRBD1. Per the germline V gene, CDR1 is ENHRY and CDR2 is SYGVKD. The CDR3 has 15 residues. The ends lost 0 bases at V and 5 bases at J; junction bases unmatched: 0. The CDR3 coding sequence is TGTGCCATCAGTGAGTCGGGACAGGGGACCGGGGAGCTGTTTTTT. Its protein is CAISESGQGTGELFF.

In its sample, this clone was seen a few times. The chain combines TRBV4-3 with TRBJ1-3; tentatively, D is TRBD1 (5 bases). The V end lost 0 bases, the J end lost 0 bases, and 12 bases lay between the germline ends. CDR1 is LGHNA and CDR2 is YSLEER in the germline V gene. The CDR3 spans 17 residues. The DNA of the CDR3 is TGCGCCAGCAGCCAAGATAGGGGCGCTAGCTCTGGAAACACCATATATTTT. This sequence encodes CASSQDRGASSGNTIYF.

J is TRBJ1-3 and V is TRBV7-8, with D uncertain. Germline CDR1 reads SGHVS; CDR2 reads FQNEAQ. V was trimmed by 5 bases and J by 0 bases, leaving 5 bases between them. The CDR3 spans 13 residues. In nucleotides, the CDR3 is TGTGCCAGCAGCCAGAACTCTGGAAACACCATATATTTT. It codes for CASSQNSGNTIYF.

The table lists this clone with a few counts. The chain uses TRBV4-1 and TRBJ2-1; D is possibly TRBD1 (5 bases). Trimming took 5 bases from V and 10 from J, leaving 15 bases between them. CDR3 length equals 13 residues. Germline V gives CDR1 MGHRA, CDR2 YSYEKL. The CDR3 bases are TGCGCCAGCAGCGGTCAAGGGGCGTGGGAGCAGTTCTTC. Residues: CASSGQGAWEQFF.

The chain links TRBV5-1 to TRBJ2-2; possibly TRBD1 for D (6 bases). Germline CDR1 reads SGHRS; CDR2 reads YFSETQ. The V gene lost 4 bases and the J gene lost 0 bases, with 13 bases spanning the gap. This CDR3 is 16 amino acids long. This CDR3 is CASSPQWTANTGELFF. The CDR3 coding sequence is TGCGCCAGCAGCCCGCAATGGACAGCGAACACCGGGGAGCTGTTTTTT.

This chain uses TRBV30 with TRBJ1-4; the D is unclear. CDR1 is GTSNPN and CDR2 is SVGIG in the germline V gene (reference sequence). V lost 3 bases and J lost 4, with 12 bases in between. CDR3 length equals 14 residues. This CDR3 reads CAWSVSSLNEKLFF. CDR3 coding DNA: TGTGCCTGGAGCGTGTCCAGTCTTAATGAAAAACTGTTTTTT.

This clone was detected once. CDR3 amino acids: CASSNTGTETQYF. The CDR3 bases are TGTGCCAGCAGCAACACAGGCACAGAGACCCAGTACTTC. This rearrangement joins TRBV5-5 to TRBJ2-5; TRBD1 is a possible D gene (5 bases). The ends were cut back, 4 bases at V and 4 bases at J, with 11 bases in the middle. The CDR3 has 13 amino acids. The germline CDR1 and CDR2 sequences are SGHKS and YYEKEE (reference sequence).

This chain links TRBV10-3 with TRBJ2-1; 9 bases fit TRBD1. The CDR3 length is 14 residues. The V and J ends lost 6 bases and 9 bases, in that order; junction bases with no gene match: 9. The germline gives CDR1 ENHRY, CDR2 SYGVKD. CDR3 DNA sequence: TGTGCCATCAGCCGGACAGGGGAGAGTGTTGAGCAGTTCTTC. It yields the protein CAISRTGESVEQFF.

The chain links TRBV5-1 to TRBJ1-1; TRBD1 matches 7 bases. CDR1 is SGHRS, CDR2 YFSETQ, per germline. The length of the CDR3 is 14 residues. The trim removed 4 bases at V and 3 bases at J, leaving 6 bases unmatched. Here the CDR3 DNA reads TGCGCCAGCAGCAGGGGACAGAGAGACACTGAAGCTTTCTTT. Translating it yields CASSRGQRDTEAFF.

The V call is TRBV23-1, the J call TRBJ2-3; TRBD2 matches at 16 bases. Being an ORF, TRBV23-1 has a function that is uncertain. The CDR3 totals 23 residues. The ends lost 0 bases at V and 1 base at J; junction bases unmatched: 16. The CDR3 protein is CASSQSDRLGLAGGPSGTDTQYF. The CDR3 nucleotides are TGCGCCAGCAGTCAATCCGACAGGTTGGGACTAGCGGGGGGGCCCAGCGGCACAGATACGCAGTATTTT.

There are a few counts of this clone. The chain combines TRBV5-4 with TRBJ1-1, with 9 bases identical to TRBD1. Germline-derived CDR1 and CDR2 are SGHNT and YYREEE (reference sequence). The V segment lost 4 bases and the J segment 1 base; nucleotides outside the gene matches: 2. CDR3 length equals 14 residues. The CDR3: CASSRDRANTEAFF. CDR3 DNA: TGTGCCAGCAGCCGGGACAGGGCGAACACTGAAGCTTTCTTT.

V usage is TRBV27 and J usage is TRBJ1-2; D is uncertain. Germline CDR1 is MNHEY and CDR2 is SMNVEV (reference sequence). The CDR3 covers 16 residues. V dropped 6 bases and J dropped 1 base, with 18 bases sitting between them. For the CDR3, the DNA is TGTGCCAGCAGATCCCTCTCGGGGAGCTTTAACTATGGCTACACCTTC. The encoded protein is CASRSLSGSFNYGYTF.

This chain uses TRBV7-2 with TRBJ1-2; 8 bases agree with TRBD1. The ends lost 5 bases at V and 6 bases at J; junction bases unmatched: 14. The CDR3 loop spans 16 amino acids. Germline V CDR1 and CDR2: SGHTA, FQGNSA. In DNA form, the CDR3 reads TGTGCCAGCAGCAGAGGACCAGGACAGGGCGCGAATGGCTACACCTTC. Its translation: CASSRGPGQGANGYTF.